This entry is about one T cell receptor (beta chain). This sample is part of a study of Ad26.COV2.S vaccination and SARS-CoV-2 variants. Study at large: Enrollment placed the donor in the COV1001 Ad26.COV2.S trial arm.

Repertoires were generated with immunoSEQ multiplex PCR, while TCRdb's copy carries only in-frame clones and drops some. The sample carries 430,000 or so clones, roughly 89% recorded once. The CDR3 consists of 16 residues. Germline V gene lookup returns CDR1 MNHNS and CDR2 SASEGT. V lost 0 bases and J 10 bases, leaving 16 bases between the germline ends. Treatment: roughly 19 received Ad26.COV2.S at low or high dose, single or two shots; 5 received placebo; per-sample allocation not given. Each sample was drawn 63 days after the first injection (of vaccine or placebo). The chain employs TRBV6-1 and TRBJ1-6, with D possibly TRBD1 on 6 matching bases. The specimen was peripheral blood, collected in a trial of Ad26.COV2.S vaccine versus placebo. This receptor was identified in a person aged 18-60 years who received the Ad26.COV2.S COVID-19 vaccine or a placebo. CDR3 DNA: TGTGCCAGCAGTGAAGCGCACGGGGGCGTAACGTCACCCCTCCACTTT. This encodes CASSEAHGGVTSPLHF.